These 6 T cell receptor beta chains share one sample of origin, sequenced in a study of blood T cell repertoires in COVID-19. This table comes from immunoSEQ multiplex PCR, and its TCRdb copy is limited to in-frame clones, with some not included. Of around 100,000 clones listed, roughly 84% are singletons. The sample taken for sequencing was peripheral blood. These receptors came from a man between 35 and 55 years old with acute or convalescent COVID-19.

This chain joins TRBV5-1 and TRBJ2-1; the match to TRBD2 covers 11 bases. This CDR3 has 15 amino acids. CDR1 and CDR2 (germline): SGHRS, YFSETQ. V lost 4 bases, J lost 5 bases, and 5 bases stayed unmatched. The CDR3 spells CASSALAGGNNEQFF. CDR3 in DNA: TGCGCCAGCAGCGCCCTAGCGGGGGGCAACAATGAGCAGTTCTTC.

The chain carries TRBV7-9 and TRBJ2-3; D remains ambiguous. Looked up from germline, CDR1 is SEHNR and CDR2 is FQNEAQ (reference sequence). V was pared by 5 bases and J by 6 bases, with 12 bases between. This CDR3 has 13 amino acids. CDR3 coding DNA: TGTGCCAGCAGCCTATCCGGGTTTGATACGCAGTATTTT. It specifies CASSLSGFDTQYF.

The chain combines TRBV18 with TRBJ1-5, with a tentative D call TRBD1 (5 bases). CDR1 and CDR2 (germline): KGHSH, LQKENI. The CDR3 runs to 13 residues. Trimming took off 4 bases at V and 4 bases at J, with 8 bases between the two ends. The CDR3 loop is CASSLRQNQPQHF. CDR3 bases: TGTGCCAGCTCACTGCGACAGAATCAGCCCCAGCATTTT.

This sequence joins TRBV30 and TRBJ1-5; D may be TRBD1 (6 bases). Trimming took 3 bases from V and 0 from J, leaving 15 bases between them. CDR1 is GTSNPN, CDR2 SVGIG, per germline (reference sequence). The CDR3 consists of 16 residues. In DNA form, the CDR3 reads TGTGCCTGGAGAAACAGGGTATCGGATAGCAATCAGCCCCAGCATTTT. Translation gives CAWRNRVSDSNQPQHF. The full variable domain, rest sourced from reference TRBV30 and TRBJ1-5, is SQTIHQWPATLVQPVGSPLSLECTVEGTSNPNLYWYRQAAGRGLQLLFYSVGIGQISSEVPQNLSASRPQDRQFILSSKKLLLSDSGFYLCAWRNRVSDSNQPQHFGDGTRLSIL.

This chain uses TRBV20-1 with TRBJ2-5; D possibly corresponds to TRBD2 (7 bases). Germline CDR1 and CDR2: DFQATT and SNEGSKA (reference sequence). CDR3 length: 14 amino acids. V was cut by 3 bases and J by 5 bases, with 16 bases left in between. The CDR3 loop reads CSASWGGATETQYF. DNA for the CDR3: TGCAGTGCTAGTTGGGGGGGGGCGACGGAGACCCAGTACTTC.

The rearrangement joins TRBV29-1 to TRBJ2-1, with TRBD2 matching 10 bases. The CDR3 runs to 15 residues. The V and J ends lost 2 bases and 3 bases, in that order; junction bases with no gene match: 4. From germline, CDR1 is SQVTM and CDR2 ANQGSEA. Here the CDR3 reads CSVEKLAGSYNEQFF. CDR3 nucleotide sequence: TGCAGCGTTGAAAAACTAGCGGGGAGCTACAATGAGCAGTTCTTC.